Listed here are 12 T cell receptor beta chains from one sample, sequenced in a study of CD8+CD57+ T cells in acquired aplastic anemia. For CDR3 and TCR beta VDJ profiling, genomic DNA was the template used. One entry per CDR3 protein, called by TCRdb with MiXCR from the reads. This table holds nearly 60,000 distinct CDR3 sequences, around 60% found once. Previously, flow cytometry had revealed CD8+CD57+ cell expansion in the patients chosen for sequencing. Sample: sorted CD4+, CD8+, or CD8+CD57+ T cells (not recorded which) from PBMCs. Source of these receptors: a human donor with aplastic anemia.

This clonotype was seen ten or more times. This sequence joins TRBV20-1 and TRBJ2-3; the D gene is possibly TRBD2 (5 bases). Looked up from germline, CDR1 is DFQATT and CDR2 is SNEGSKA (reference sequence). This CDR3 contains 13 residues. V was clipped by 5 bases and J by 7 bases, with 16 bases between them. The CDR3 here is CSAPRGRANTQYF. CDR3 nucleotide sequence: TGCAGTGCTCCCCGGGGTCGGGCGAATACGCAGTATTTT.

The CDR3 here is CASSQNVAGGPIDTQYF. The CDR3 DNA reads as TGCGCCAGCAGCCAAAATGTAGCGGGGGGGCCAATAGATACGCAGTATTTT. The V call is TRBV4-3, the J call TRBJ2-3; TRBD2 agrees at 11 bases. This CDR3 has 17 residues. Losses at the gene ends were 2 bases for V and 5 bases for J; bases not matched to a gene: 9. From germline, CDR1 is LGHNA and CDR2 YSLEER.

This clonotype is medium-sized by share. The gene calls are TRBV25-1 and TRBJ1-1, with 10 bases fitting TRBD1. CDR1 MGHDK and CDR2 SYGVNS come from the germline V gene. V shed 3 bases and J 4 bases; nucleotides not matched to a gene: 2. This CDR3 region has 14 residues. The CDR3 protein is CASSDRTGGTEAFF. In nucleotides, the CDR3 is TGTGCCAGCAGTGACCGGACAGGGGGCACTGAAGCTTTCTTT.

As regards this clonotype: Compared with germline, one end of the junction differs, possibly owing to a read error. The rearrangement uses TRBV2 and TRBJ2-1; 7 bases are shared with TRBD1. The CDR3 spans 14 residues. Germline V gives CDR1 SNHLY, CDR2 FYNNEI. The CDR3 DNA sequence: TGTGCCAGCAGCCCACGGGACAGATGCAATGAGCAGCTCTTC. Translation gives CASSPRDRCNEQLF.

V usage is TRBV29-1 and J usage is TRBJ2-1; 15 bases line up with TRBD2. With 7 bases clipped from V and 7 bases from J, the junction kept 8 bases outside the gene matches. This CDR3 region has 15 residues. CDR1 SQVTM and CDR2 ANQGSEA come from the germline V gene. The CDR3 here is CSAPGTSGGRNEQFF. CDR3 in DNA: TGCAGCGCACCCGGGACTAGCGGGGGGAGAAATGAGCAGTTCTTC.

This rearrangement joins TRBV7-2 to TRBJ1-2, with D unresolved. Germline V gene lookup returns CDR1 SGHTA and CDR2 FQGNSA. V shed 2 bases and J shed 1 base, with 5 bases lying between them. This CDR3 is built from 13 residues. The CDR3 bases are TGTGCCAGCAGCTTAACCAGTAACTATGGCTACACCTTC. The encoded protein is CASSLTSNYGYTF.

This clonotype was picked up many times. V and J are TRBV12-3 or TRBV12-4 and TRBJ2-1; a weak D match, TRBD1 (5 bases). CDR3 length: 14 amino acids. Trimming removed 8 bases at V and 2 bases at J, with 13 bases between. As DNA, the CDR3 is TGTGCCAGCGGGGTTGGGGCAACCTACAATGAGCAGTTCTTC. Encoded protein: CASGVGATYNEQFF.

This clonotype showed up just a few times. The CDR3 spells CASRPTAGVSYNSPLHF. The CDR3 DNA sequence: TGTGCCAGCAGACCGACCGCGGGGGTCTCCTATAATTCACCCCTCCACTTT. This chain connects TRBV11-1 to TRBJ1-6, with D possibly matching TRBD1 (5 bases). CDR1 is SGHAT and CDR2 is FQDESV in the germline V gene (reference sequence). V lost 6 bases to trimming and J lost 0 bases, with 15 bases between them. The CDR3 is 17 residues long.

The rearrangement joins TRBV24-1 to TRBJ2-3; D gene uncertain. The CDR3 consists of 14 residues. V was cut by 4 bases and J by 2 bases, with 9 bases left in between. The V gene's germline CDR1 is KGHDR and CDR2 SFDVKD. The CDR3: CATSESELTDTQYF. CDR3 DNA: TGTGCCACCAGTGAGTCAGAACTCACAGATACGCAGTATTTT.

The chain is built from TRBV2 and TRBJ1-6; TRBD1 might be the D (6 bases). Germline V gene lookup returns CDR1 SNHLY and CDR2 FYNNEI. Trimming removed 7 bases from V and 8 bases from J, with 21 bases in between. This CDR3 is built from 16 residues. CDR3 in DNA: TGTGCCAGCAAAATAGGGGGGACGATGTCGTATTCACCCCTCCACTTT. It encodes CASKIGGTMSYSPLHF. The full variable domain, rest sourced from reference TRBV2 and TRBJ1-6, is EPEVTQTPSHQVTQMGQEVILRCVPISNHLYFYWYRQILGQKVEFLVSFYNNEISEKSEIFDDQFSVERPDGSNFTLKIRSTKLEDSAMYFCASKIGGTMSYSPLHFGNGTRLTVT.

The rearrangement links TRBV5-1 to TRBJ1-6; 8 bases align to TRBD1. Unmatched junction bases numbered 10, after V lost 0 bases and J lost 11 bases. Germline CDR1 SGHRS, CDR2 YFSETQ. The CDR3 consists of 16 residues. The CDR3 DNA reads TGCGCCAGCAGCTTGGATCTCTGGACAGGGCGGACACCCCTCCACTTT. Protein product: CASSLDLWTGRTPLHF.

The sample holds a few counts of this clonotype. V gene TRBV19 combines with J gene TRBJ1-6; D perhaps matches TRBD1 (5 bases). Germline V gene sequence: CDR1 LNHDA, CDR2 SQIVND (reference sequence). V lost 8 bases to trimming and J lost 6 bases, with 11 bases between them. The CDR3 consists of 13 residues. CDR3 nucleotides: TGTGCCAGTTCGGGACGCCCTAATTCACCCCTCCACTTT. Protein sequence: CASSGRPNSPLHF.